The 21 T cell receptor beta chains listed next were all sequenced from one sample in a study of control samples from healthy donors and cancer patients (dated by TCRdb to 2020 to 2021). The library was prepared using the immunoSEQ multiplex PCR assay. TCRdb provides this immuneACCESS table in a form limited to in-frame rearrangements. Some clones are lacking; in checked studies, under half of them reflect an unresolved V gene, and why the rest are absent is not known. Recorded for this sample are about 84,000 clones; around 80% of them occurred a single time. Of the sample, 11% falls within the top ten clones. The material sequenced was PBMCs. The receptors stem from a man aged 55-75 years with head and neck cancer.

The V call is TRBV7-2, the J call TRBJ1-6; 8 nucleotides match TRBD1. This CDR3 region has 16 residues. With 3 bases clipped from V and 10 bases from J, the junction kept 11 bases outside the gene matches. Germline lookup yields CDR1 SGHTA and CDR2 FQGNSA. The CDR3 sequence: CASSFQADRGGSPLHF. CDR3 sequence (DNA): TGTGCCAGCAGCTTTCAGGCCGACAGGGGAGGATCACCCCTCCACTTT.

The chain employs TRBV5-1 and TRBJ2-7; D is unresolved. The V and J ends lost 4 bases and 2 bases respectively, with 19 bases between them. Per germline, CDR1 SGHRS and CDR2 YFSETQ. The CDR3 is made up of 16 amino acids. The CDR3 loop is CASSTSGFVPAYEQYF. The CDR3 DNA is TGCGCCAGCAGCACCTCGGGCTTCGTCCCGGCCTACGAGCAGTACTTC.

A single count supports this clone. CDR3 in amino acids: CASSSSQGTHTGELFF. In DNA form, the CDR3 reads TGCGCCAGCAGTTCCTCACAGGGGACGCACACCGGGGAGCTGTTTTTT. V gene TRBV5-1 combines with J gene TRBJ2-2; 7 nucleotides line up with TRBD1. CDR3 length equals 16 residues. From germline, CDR1 is SGHRS and CDR2 YFSETQ. The ends lost 5 bases at V and 3 bases at J; junction bases unmatched: 10.

This sequence joins TRBV7-8 and TRBJ1-3; D is undetermined. This CDR3 is built from 15 residues. Germline CDR1 is SGHVS and CDR2 is FQNEAQ. The V gene lost 7 bases and the J gene lost 3 bases, with 16 bases spanning the gap. The CDR3 is CASTPRQTFGNTIYF. For the CDR3, the DNA is TGTGCCAGCACCCCTCGCCAAACATTTGGAAACACCATATATTTT. Combining the CDR3 with reference TRBV7-8 and TRBJ1-3 gives the whole variable domain GAGVSQSPRYKVAKRGQDVALRCDPISGHVSLFWYQQALGQGPEFLTYFQNEAQLDKSGLPSDRFFAERPEGSVSTLKIQRTQQEDSAVYLCASTPRQTFGNTIYFGEGSWLTVV.

A word on this clone: A much larger clone is a single base away; this may be a read error. Other nucleotide sequences in the sample specify the same CDR3. This chain connects TRBV5-4 to TRBJ1-2; the D gene is possibly TRBD1 (5 bases). Germline V CDR1 and CDR2: SGHNT, YYREEE (reference sequence). The CDR3 is made up of 17 amino acids. CDR3 sequence reads: CASSLASGRSPSYGYTF. DNA for the CDR3: TGTGCCAGCAGTTTGGCCTCGGGGCGGAGTCCCTCTTATGGCTACACCTTC.

The chain combines TRBV3-1 (or the pseudogene TRBV3-2) with TRBJ1-1, with D uncertain. The germline V gene encodes CDR1 LGHDT and CDR2 YNNKEL (reference sequence). The CDR3 has 11 residues. V was shortened by 0 bases and J by 6 bases, with 2 bases between the two germline ends. Here the CDR3 reads CASSQEAEAFF. The DNA of the CDR3 is TGTGCCAGCAGCCAAGAGGCTGAAGCTTTCTTT.

This clone was seen a single time. The chain is built from TRBV14 and TRBJ2-7; D not certain. Between the trimmed V and J ends, which lost 0 bases and 0 bases, there was a span of 12 bases. The CDR3 covers 16 residues. CDR1 and CDR2 from the germline V gene are SGHDN and FVKESK. CDR3 in DNA: TGTGCCAGCAGCCAAGAGCACTTCCCGAGCTCCTACGAGCAGTACTTC. This encodes CASSQEHFPSSYEQYF.

As for this clone: Other DNA sequences in the same sample also yield this CDR3. The genes are TRBV28 and TRBJ1-2; weak D call: TRBD1 (5 bases). Germline V CDR1 and CDR2: MDHEN, SYDVKM. CDR3 length: 12 amino acids. With 5 bases removed from V and 5 bases from J, the gap between germline ends came to 9 bases. This chain's CDR3 is CASSLGGYGYTF. The CDR3 DNA reads as TGTGCCAGCAGTCTTGGGGGATATGGCTACACCTTC.

Here the CDR3 reads CASSQGGTPTGELFF. The CDR3, as DNA: TGCGCCAGCAGCCAAGGGGGGACCCCCACCGGGGAGCTGTTTTTT. This rearrangement joins TRBV4-1 to TRBJ2-2; D is possibly TRBD1 or TRBD2 (5 bases each). CDR3 length: 15 residues. The germline gives CDR1 MGHRA, CDR2 YSYEKL. The V end was cut by 1 base, the J end by 4 bases, with 10 bases between.

The chain recombines TRBV18 with TRBJ2-2, with 9 bases lining up with TRBD2. The CDR3 sequence is 17 residues long. Germline V gene sequence: CDR1 KGHSH, CDR2 LQKENI. The V and J ends lost 1 base and 4 bases, in that order; junction bases with no gene match: 7. This chain's CDR3 is CASSPLALAGTTGELFF. The CDR3 DNA reads as TGTGCCAGCTCACCACTCGCTCTAGCGGGGACCACCGGGGAGCTGTTTTTT.

The CDR3 DNA follows: TGTGCCAGCAACTCAGACGGGAGACCTACCGGGGAGCTGTTTTTT. Translating it yields CASNSDGRPTGELFF. The chain joins TRBV28 to TRBJ2-2; tentatively, D is TRBD2 (6 bases). CDR1 is MDHEN, CDR2 SYDVKM, per germline. The V and J ends lost 7 bases and 5 bases respectively, with 17 bases between them. The CDR3 runs 15 residues.

V and J are TRBV5-1 and TRBJ2-5; D remains unclear. Germline lookup yields CDR1 SGHRS and CDR2 YFSETQ. This CDR3 contains 13 residues. V was trimmed by 4 bases and J by 4 bases, leaving 11 bases between them. The CDR3 DNA reads as TGCGCCAGCAGCGGCCCAACTCCAGAGACCCAGTACTTC. It is translated as CASSGPTPETQYF.

V gene TRBV5-1 combines with J gene TRBJ2-2, with D maybe TRBD1 (5 bases). Between the trimmed V and J ends, which lost 2 bases and 2 bases, there was a span of 10 bases. The CDR3 spans 15 residues. The germline gives CDR1 SGHRS, CDR2 YFSETQ. The CDR3 DNA reads TGCGCCAGCAGCTTACAGGTATCAAACACCGGGGAGCTGTTTTTT. It is translated as CASSLQVSNTGELFF.

The rearrangement uses TRBV2 and TRBJ2-7; D is undetermined. V lost 0 bases and J lost 4, with 10 bases in between. The CDR3 sequence is 14 residues long. Looked up from germline, CDR1 is SNHLY and CDR2 is FYNNEI. The CDR3 loop is CASSEARLGYEQYF. The CDR3 coding sequence is TGTGCCAGCAGTGAAGCGAGGTTGGGGTACGAGCAGTACTTC.

The rearrangement joins TRBV6-4 to TRBJ2-2; no definite D call. CDR1 and CDR2 from the germline V gene are MRHNA and SNTAGT. V was clipped by 2 bases and J by 3 bases, with 4 bases between them. The CDR3 covers 13 residues. DNA of the CDR3: TGTGCCAGCAGTGACAGGGACACCGGGGAGCTGTTTTTT. Translation: CASSDRDTGELFF.

This chain links TRBV10-2 with TRBJ1-2, with a possible D match to TRBD1 (5 bases). There are 13 residues in the CDR3. Germline CDR1 and CDR2: WSHSY and SAAADI. V dropped 3 bases and J dropped 1 base, with 6 bases sitting between them. DNA of the CDR3: TGCGCCAGCAGTGACGGGGGTAACTATGGCTACACCTTC. Translation: CASSDGGNYGYTF.

This chain uses TRBV6-5 with TRBJ2-3, with TRBD2 matching 9 bases. Unmatched junction bases numbered 1, after V lost 6 bases and J lost 3 bases. Germline CDR1 is MNHEY and CDR2 is SVGAGI. This CDR3 comprises 13 residues. Written as DNA, the CDR3 is TGTGCCAGCAGGCGGGAGGGAACAGATACGCAGTATTTT. Protein sequence: CASRREGTDTQYF.

This clone was seen more than once but under ten times. The CDR3: CASRALTAVPPDEQYF. CDR3 DNA: TGTGCCAGCAGAGCCTTGACAGCTGTACCACCCGACGAGCAGTACTTC. V usage is TRBV27 and J usage is TRBJ2-7; D may be TRBD1 (5 bases). The germline CDR1 and CDR2 sequences are MNHEY and SMNVEV (reference sequence). This CDR3 is 16 amino acids long. Deletions cut 6 bases from V and 5 bases from J, with 23 bases between.

The chain has TRBV5-1 and TRBJ2-7; 8 positions match TRBD2. The V segment lost 4 bases and the J segment 3 bases; nucleotides outside the gene matches: 6. Germline assignment: CDR1 SGHRS and CDR2 YFSETQ. There are 14 residues in the CDR3. CDR3 loop: CASSATGGDYEQYF. The DNA of the CDR3 is TGCGCCAGCAGCGCAACCGGGGGGGACTACGAGCAGTACTTC.

The CDR3 protein is CASSLAGLASGELFF. The CDR3 DNA reads TGCGCCAGCAGCTTGGCGGGACTAGCGAGCGGGGAGCTGTTTTTT. V is TRBV5-1 and J is TRBJ2-2; 10 bases map to TRBD2. This CDR3 contains 15 residues. Germline CDR1 SGHRS, CDR2 YFSETQ. V gave up 0 bases and J gave up 7 bases; unmatched junction bases: 3.

The genes are TRBV29-1 and TRBJ2-1; 9 bases align to TRBD1. In germline, CDR1 is SQVTM, CDR2 ANQGSEA. The CDR3 covers 14 residues. J was trimmed by 7 bases and V by 4 bases; bases with no gene match: 8. This chain's CDR3 is CSVVPSGTGNEQFF. CDR3 coding DNA: TGCAGCGTTGTACCCTCCGGGACAGGGAATGAGCAGTTCTTC.